Each of the 5 T cell receptor beta chains below was sequenced from the same sample in a study of vaccination and CD4 T cells after COVID-19. No antigen has been identified for these receptors. The assay that was used to sequence DNA from cultured CD4+ T cells was the Oncomine TCR Beta short-read assay. Extraction of genomic DNA was performed on cultured CD4+ T cells. One entry per CDR3 protein, called by TCRdb with MiXCR from the PCR reads. This table holds approximately 9,800 distinct CDR3 sequences, about 30% found once. This sample's treatment: roughly 10-day PBMC culture with coronavirus spike peptide pools or control peptides (ViraFEST assay). Before the COVID-19 pandemic (2011-2018), CD4+ T cells were obtained from the unexposed donor. Sequencing used CD4+ T cells from blood, cultured in vitro. These TCRs come from a human donor in good health.

The J gene is TRBJ2-4, the V gene TRBV7-9; TRBD2 matches at 9 bases. Unmatched junction bases numbered 3, after V lost 2 bases and J lost 1 base. This CDR3 is built from 16 residues. Germline V gene lookup returns CDR1 SEHNR and CDR2 FQNEAQ (reference sequence). In nucleotides, the CDR3 is TGTGCCAGCAGCTTACGCACTAGCGGGGCCAAAAACATTCAGTACTTC. Its translation is CASSLRTSGAKNIQYF.

The rearrangement uses TRBV7-2 and TRBJ2-3, with 9 bases that match TRBD1. Losses at the gene ends were 10 bases for V and 0 bases for J; bases not matched to a gene: 5. The V gene's germline CDR1 is SGHTA and CDR2 FQGNSA. This CDR3 is built from 14 residues. In DNA, the CDR3 is TGTGCCATAATACAGGGGGCGAGCACAGATACGCAGTATTTT. The encoded protein is CAIIQGASTDTQYF.

This clonotype appeared a few times. The V call is TRBV19, the J call TRBJ1-1; D call uncertain. Germline-derived CDR1 and CDR2 are LNHDA and SQIVND (reference sequence). V was cut by 6 bases and J by 6 bases, with 8 bases left in between. This CDR3 has 11 amino acids. The CDR3 here is CASRGTAEAFF. The DNA of the CDR3 is TGTGCCAGTAGAGGAACAGCTGAAGCTTTCTTT.

This clonotype has only a few counts. The CDR3 nucleotides are TGTGCCAGCAGTGGACCGGGACAGGGGACTGAAGCTTTCTTT. It specifies CASSGPGQGTEAFF. V is TRBV28 and J is TRBJ1-1; TRBD1 agrees at 10 bases. Germline trimming cut 5 bases from V and 5 bases from J; bases unmatched to any gene: 5. Germline V gene sequence: CDR1 MDHEN, CDR2 SYDVKM. The length of the CDR3 is 14 residues.

This rearrangement joins TRBV19 to TRBJ2-2; 8 bases are a match to TRBD2. V lost 5 bases to trimming and J lost 8 bases; unmatched junction nucleotides: 4. The CDR3 totals 13 residues. The germline V gene encodes CDR1 LNHDA and CDR2 SQIVND (reference sequence). The CDR3 nucleotides read TGTGCCAGTAGTGGCCCGGGGGGGGGGGAGCTGTTTTTT. Its protein is CASSGPGGGELFF.